These 14 T cell receptor beta chains share one sample of origin, sequenced in a study of blood T cell repertoires in COVID-19. Clones were sequenced by immunoSEQ multiplex PCR, and TCRdb holds only the in-frame ones, with some missing. The top ten hold roughly 9.6% of the sample, which has roughly 250,000 clones, around 85% seen once. What was sequenced was peripheral blood. These receptors all stem from a woman aged 80 or over with acute or convalescent COVID-19.

This clone was recorded once. This sequence joins TRBV5-6 and TRBJ1-4; a possible D gene is TRBD1 (6 bases). This CDR3 has 14 amino acids. The V gene's germline CDR1 is SGHDT and CDR2 YYEEEE. The V gene lost 6 bases and the J gene lost 3 bases, with 12 bases spanning the gap. CDR3 nucleotide sequence: TGTGCCAGCACCCAGGGGTGGTCTAATGAAAAACTGTTTTTT. This gives the protein CASTQGWSNEKLFF.

This clone was seen only once. The J gene is TRBJ2-5, the V gene TRBV3-1 (or the pseudogene TRBV3-2); TRBD2 aligns across 10 bases. The germline V gene encodes CDR1 LGHDT and CDR2 YNNKEL (reference sequence). The CDR3 is 13 amino acids. Trimming took 4 bases from V and 5 from J; bases not matched to a gene: 1. Here the CDR3 reads CASSPGLAETQYF. DNA for the CDR3: TGTGCCAGCAGCCCGGGACTAGCGGAGACCCAGTACTTC.

V and J are TRBV5-6 and TRBJ1-6; a possible D gene is TRBD1 (5 bases). The V end was cut by 0 bases, the J end by 10 bases, with 8 bases between. The CDR3 is 13 amino acids. Germline CDR1 reads SGHDT; CDR2 reads YYEEEE. The CDR3 sequence: CASSLGQKSPLHF. The CDR3 nucleotides are TGTGCCAGCAGCTTGGGACAGAAGTCACCCCTCCACTTT. Together with reference TRBV5-6 and TRBJ1-6, the CDR3 gives the full variable domain: DAGVTQSPTHLIKTRGQQVTLRCSPKSGHDTVSWYQQALGQGPQFIFQYYEEEERQRGNFPDRFSGHQFPNYSSELNVNALLLGDSALYLCASSLGQKSPLHFGNGTRLTVT.

The chain links TRBV18 to TRBJ2-7, with 8 bases fitting TRBD2. CDR1 is KGHSH, CDR2 LQKENI, per germline. CDR3 length: 14 residues. The V and J ends lost 2 bases and 6 bases, in that order; junction bases with no gene match: 6. This CDR3 is CASSPGAGGAEQYF. CDR3 nucleotide sequence: TGTGCCAGCTCACCAGGGGCGGGGGGTGCCGAGCAGTACTTC.

This clone appeared a single time. The chain uses TRBV5-1 and TRBJ1-1; 10 positions agree with TRBD1. The CDR3 loop spans 13 amino acids. CDR1 and CDR2 (germline): SGHRS, YFSETQ. Unmatched junction bases numbered 3, after V lost 3 bases and J lost 7 bases. The CDR3 is CASSYRDRGEAFF. Here the CDR3 DNA reads TGCGCCAGCAGCTACCGGGACAGGGGTGAAGCTTTCTTT. The full variable domain, with the rest looked up from reference TRBV5-1 and TRBJ1-1, is KAGVTQTPRYLIKTRGQQVTLSCSPISGHRSVSWYQQTPGQGLQFLFEYFSETQRNKGNFPGRFSGRQFSNSRSEMNVSTLELGDSALYLCASSYRDRGEAFFGQGTRLTVV.

This chain connects TRBV10-3 to TRBJ2-1; maybe TRBD1 (6 bases). The CDR3 loop spans 14 amino acids. Germline CDR1 and CDR2: ENHRY and SYGVKD. V lost 0 bases to trimming and J lost 7 bases, with 10 bases between them. CDR3 region: CAISESRTANEQFF. The CDR3 nucleotides read TGTGCCATCAGTGAGTCCCGGACAGCTAATGAGCAGTTCTTC.

The rearrangement uses TRBV6-5 and TRBJ1-5, with 7 bases matching TRBD1. In germline, CDR1 is MNHEY, CDR2 SVGAGI. The V segment lost 6 bases and the J segment 7 bases; nucleotides outside the gene matches: 9. The CDR3 consists of 14 residues. DNA for the CDR3: TGTGCCAGCAGCGCGACAGGGTTAGAGCAGCCCCAGCATTTT. It specifies CASSATGLEQPQHF.

CDR3 bases: TGTGCCAGCAGTTCGGACAGGGTTTATTCACCCCTCCACTTT. Protein sequence: CASSSDRVYSPLHF. The gene calls are TRBV6-5 and TRBJ1-6, with TRBD1 identical over 8 bases. The CDR3 is 14 amino acids. Germline lookup yields CDR1 MNHEY and CDR2 SVGAGI. The V gene end was trimmed by 4 bases and the J gene end by 8 bases; junction bases not matched to a gene: 4.

The chain is built from TRBV14 and TRBJ2-5; D possibly corresponds to TRBD2 (6 bases). CDR3 length: 19 residues. Looked up from germline, CDR1 is SGHDN and CDR2 is FVKESK. The V end lost 0 bases, the J end lost 0 bases, and 20 bases lay between the germline ends. The CDR3 sequence is CASSQERRASAPYQETQYF. The CDR3 DNA reads TGTGCCAGCAGCCAAGAAAGGAGGGCTAGCGCCCCGTACCAAGAGACCCAGTACTTC. The entire variable domain, with the rest obtained from reference TRBV14 and TRBJ2-5, is as follows: EAGVTQFPSHSVIEKGQTVTLRCDPISGHDNLYWYRRVMGKEIKFLLHFVKESKQDESGMPNNRFLAERTGGTYSTLKVQPAELEDSGVYFCASSQERRASAPYQETQYFGPGTRLLVL.

The rearrangement links TRBV12-3 or TRBV12-4 to TRBJ1-1; D gene uncertain. Trimming stripped 5 bases from V and 5 bases from J, with 12 bases between. This CDR3 contains 13 residues. Here the CDR3 DNA reads TGTGCCAGCAGTACGGTTGTGAGGACTGAAGCTTTCTTT. Amino acids: CASSTVVRTEAFF.

V gene TRBV5-1 combines with J gene TRBJ2-7; 10 bases agree with TRBD2. This CDR3 region has 17 residues. V lost 0 bases to trimming and J lost 0 bases; unmatched junction nucleotides: 6. Germline-derived CDR1 and CDR2 are SGHRS and YFSETQ. CDR3 sequence (DNA): TGCGCCAGCAGCTTGGGGGCCAGCGGGGGGGCCTCCTACGAGCAGTACTTC. Translating gives CASSLGASGGASYEQYF.

The CDR3 nucleotides are TGTGCCAGCAGCGAAATTAAGGTTCGGGGCTATGGCTACACCTTC. Translation: CASSEIKVRGYGYTF. The chain carries TRBV25-1 and TRBJ1-2, with no clear D. The CDR3 has 15 residues. With 6 bases removed from V and 4 bases from J, the gap between germline ends came to 18 bases. Germline values: CDR1 MGHDK, CDR2 SYGVNS.

The chain combines TRBV18 with TRBJ1-2; TRBD1 aligns across 7 bases. Germline V gene sequence: CDR1 KGHSH, CDR2 LQKENI. The CDR3 runs to 13 residues. J lost 3 bases, V lost 6 bases, and 4 bases had no gene match. The CDR3 is CASSLGQDYGYTF. The CDR3 DNA reads as TGTGCCAGCTCCCTAGGACAGGACTATGGCTACACCTTC.

This clone has only a few counts. This rearrangement joins TRBV5-1 to TRBJ2-7; a possible D gene is TRBD2 (6 bases). Germline loops: CDR1 SGHRS, CDR2 YFSETQ. This CDR3 contains 13 residues. V lost 3 bases, J lost 4 bases, and 11 bases lay in between. The chain's CDR3 is CASSSREVYEQYF. The CDR3 DNA follows: TGCGCCAGCAGCTCGCGGGAAGTATACGAGCAGTACTTC.